This TCR beta chain is drawn from a study of long-term antiretroviral therapy in people with HIV. Findings of the study overall: Clones expanded before ART dominated the repertoire at all time points. From the mid-2000s to the late 2010s, blood was obtained, possibly while participants received older ART regimens.

Of note for this clone: The antigen remains undetermined.

Runs used v3.0 of the immunoSEQ assay and were done at survey level. The table came from immunoSEQ multiplex PCR; TCRdb's copy has only in-frame clones and leaves some out. The top ten hold 3.5% to 4.5% of the sample, which has under 45,000 clones, 94% seen once. The germline V gene has CDR1 LGHNA and CDR2 YSLEER. V dropped 3 bases and J dropped 6 bases, with 9 bases sitting between them. CDR3 length: 12 residues. The sequence came from a woman aged 45-59 years with HIV. This chain links TRBV4-3 with TRBJ2-7; D gene unclear. The source material was unsorted PBMCs, sampled 5 to 5.5 years after starting antiretroviral therapy. CDR3 DNA: TGCGCCAGCAGCCATTCGAGAGGCGAGCAGTACTTC. This sequence encodes CASSHSRGEQYF.